In its sample, the clone carrying this T cell receptor (beta chain) ranks as medium-sized (0.01 to 0.1%). TCRdb ran MiXCR on the reads and lists one entry per CDR3 protein. The sample holds 5,000 to 6,000 distinct CDR3 sequences; over 9% are singletons and the top ten take about 4.9%. The CDR3 spans 16 residues. The germline gives CDR1 LGHDT, CDR2 YNNKEL (reference sequence). Trimming removed 3 bases from V and 7 bases from J; junction bases left unmatched: 3. This sequence was found in a human donor with rheumatoid arthritis. The chain couples TRBV3-1 to TRBJ2-1; 16 bases are shared with TRBD2. The sequenced sample was CD4+ T cells from synovial fluid. CDR3 in DNA: TGTGCCAGCAGCCAGGGACTAGCGGGAGGGCCGAATGAGCAGTTCTTC. This encodes CASSQGLAGGPNEQFF.